The clone carrying this T cell receptor beta chain showed up many times. The antigen remains undetermined. The sample originates from a study of Graves' ophthalmopathy and Graves' hyperthyroidism. Whole-study findings and limits: Sensitivity reached approximately 89% and specificity around 81% for a 13-signature model separating ophthalmopathy from stable hyperthyroidism.

TCR beta CDR3 amplification used RNA transcripts. RT-PCR with HTBI primers came first, then second-round multiplex PCR. MiXCR, run by TCRdb on the multiplex PCR reads, gives a single entry per CDR3 protein. The data contain approximately 460,000 distinct CDR3 sequences, approximately 15% of them seen just once; the ten biggest clones take up 8% to 10%. This CDR3 comprises 16 residues. Per the germline V gene, CDR1 is SQVTM and CDR2 is ANQGSEA. The V and J ends lost 4 bases and 2 bases, in that order; junction bases with no gene match: 9. None of the included patients had other autoimmune diseases, uncontrolled infections, pregnancy or lactation, as these led to exclusion. Diagnostic conclusions were grounded in clinical symptoms, serum thyroxine, TRAb, thyroid ultrasound and orbital computed tomography.

This receptor was obtained from a young woman with Graves' ophthalmopathy. Sequenced: blood. The rearrangement links TRBV29-1 to TRBJ2-5, with 11 bases matching TRBD1. CDR3: CSVGGWRDRGQETQYF. The DNA for the CDR3 is TGCAGCGTTGGGGGATGGAGGGACAGGGGGCAAGAGACCCAGTACTTC.